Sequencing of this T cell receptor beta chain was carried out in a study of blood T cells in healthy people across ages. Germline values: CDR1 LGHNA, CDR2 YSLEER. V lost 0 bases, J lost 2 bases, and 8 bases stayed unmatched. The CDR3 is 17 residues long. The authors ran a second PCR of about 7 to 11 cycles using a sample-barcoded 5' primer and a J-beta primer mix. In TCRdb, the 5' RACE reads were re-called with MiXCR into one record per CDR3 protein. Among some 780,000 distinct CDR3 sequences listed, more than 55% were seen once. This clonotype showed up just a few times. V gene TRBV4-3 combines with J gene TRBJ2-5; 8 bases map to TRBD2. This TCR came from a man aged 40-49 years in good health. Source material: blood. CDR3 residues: CASSQDRLAGLQETQYF. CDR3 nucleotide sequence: TGCGCCAGCAGCCAAGATCGGCTAGCGGGCTTACAAGAGACCCAGTACTTC.